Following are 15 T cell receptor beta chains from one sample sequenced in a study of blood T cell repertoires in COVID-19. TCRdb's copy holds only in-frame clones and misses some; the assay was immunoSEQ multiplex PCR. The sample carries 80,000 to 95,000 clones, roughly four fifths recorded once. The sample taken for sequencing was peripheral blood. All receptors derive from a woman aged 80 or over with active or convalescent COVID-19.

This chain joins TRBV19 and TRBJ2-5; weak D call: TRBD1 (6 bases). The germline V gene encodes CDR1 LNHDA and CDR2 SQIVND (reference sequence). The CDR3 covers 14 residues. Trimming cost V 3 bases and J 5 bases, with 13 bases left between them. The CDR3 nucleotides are TGTGCCAGTAGTATTAACAGGGCCCAGGAGACCCAGTACTTC. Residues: CASSINRAQETQYF.

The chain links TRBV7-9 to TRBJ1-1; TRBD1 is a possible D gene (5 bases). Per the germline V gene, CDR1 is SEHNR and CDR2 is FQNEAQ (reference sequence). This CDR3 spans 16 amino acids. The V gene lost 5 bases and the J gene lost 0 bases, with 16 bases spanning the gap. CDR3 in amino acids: CASSPDPGRVNTEAFF. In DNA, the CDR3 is TGTGCCAGCAGCCCAGACCCAGGGAGGGTGAACACTGAAGCTTTCTTT.

The CDR3 sequence is CASSLDGGWNTEAFF. As DNA, the CDR3 is TGTGCCAGCAGCTTAGATGGGGGCTGGAACACTGAAGCTTTCTTT. The chain combines TRBV7-2 with TRBJ1-1, with D tentatively TRBD1 (6 bases). Germline CDR1 reads SGHTA; CDR2 reads FQGNSA. V was trimmed by 1 base and J by 1 base, leaving 10 bases between them. This CDR3 spans 15 amino acids.

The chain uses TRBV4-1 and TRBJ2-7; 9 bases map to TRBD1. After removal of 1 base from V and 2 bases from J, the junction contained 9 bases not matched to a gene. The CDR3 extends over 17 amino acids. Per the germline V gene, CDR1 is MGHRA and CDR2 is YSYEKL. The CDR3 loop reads CASSQGGGGTGTYEQYF. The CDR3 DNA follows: TGCGCCAGCAGCCAAGGAGGGGGCGGGACAGGGACCTACGAGCAGTACTTC.

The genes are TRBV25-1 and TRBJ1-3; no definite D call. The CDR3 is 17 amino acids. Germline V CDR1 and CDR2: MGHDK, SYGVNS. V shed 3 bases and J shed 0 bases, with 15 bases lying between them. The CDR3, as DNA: TGTGCCAGCAGTGAGTCCTATAGTGAGATCTCTGGAAACACCATATATTTT. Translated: CASSESYSEISGNTIYF.

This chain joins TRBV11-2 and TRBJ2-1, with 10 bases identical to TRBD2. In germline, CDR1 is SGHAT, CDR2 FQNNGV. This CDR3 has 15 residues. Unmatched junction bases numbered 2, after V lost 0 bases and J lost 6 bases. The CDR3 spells CASSLDSGGSNEQFF. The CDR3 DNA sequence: TGTGCCAGCAGCTTAGATAGCGGGGGGTCCAATGAGCAGTTCTTC. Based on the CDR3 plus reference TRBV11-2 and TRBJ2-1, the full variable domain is EAGVAQSPRYKIIEKRQSVAFWCNPISGHATLYWYQQILGQGPKLLIQFQNNGVVDDSQLPKDRFSAERLKGVDSTLKIQPAKLEDSAVYLCASSLDSGGSNEQFFGPGTRLTVL.

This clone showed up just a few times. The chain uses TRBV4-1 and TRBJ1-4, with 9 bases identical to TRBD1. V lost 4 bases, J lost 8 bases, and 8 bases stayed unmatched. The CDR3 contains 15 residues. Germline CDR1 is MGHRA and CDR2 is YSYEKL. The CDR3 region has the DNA TGCGCCAGCAGCCTTTCCGGGACAGGGACCGAAAAACTGTTTTTT. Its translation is CASSLSGTGTEKLFF.

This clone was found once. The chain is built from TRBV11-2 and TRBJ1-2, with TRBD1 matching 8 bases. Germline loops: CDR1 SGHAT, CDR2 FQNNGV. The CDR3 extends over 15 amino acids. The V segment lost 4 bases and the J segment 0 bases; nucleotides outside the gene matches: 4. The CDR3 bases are TGTGCCAGCAGCTCCACAGGGGGAGCTAACTATGGCTACACCTTC. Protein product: CASSSTGGANYGYTF.

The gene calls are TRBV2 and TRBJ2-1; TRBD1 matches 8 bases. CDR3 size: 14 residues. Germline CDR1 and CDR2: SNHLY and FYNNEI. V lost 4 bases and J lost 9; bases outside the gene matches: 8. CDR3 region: CASSGRTGMGEQFF. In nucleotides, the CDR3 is TGTGCCAGCAGTGGAAGGACAGGGATGGGTGAGCAGTTCTTC.

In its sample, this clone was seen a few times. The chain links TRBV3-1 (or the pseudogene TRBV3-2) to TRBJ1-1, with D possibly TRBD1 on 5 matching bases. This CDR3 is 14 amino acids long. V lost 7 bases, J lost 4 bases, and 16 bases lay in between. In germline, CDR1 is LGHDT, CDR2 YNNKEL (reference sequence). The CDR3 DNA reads TGTGCCAGCAACCCTGGGGTGGGGGGCACTGAAGCTTTCTTT. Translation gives CASNPGVGGTEAFF.

The CDR3 protein is CASSPNRDRASYEQYF. The CDR3 DNA reads as TGTGCCAGCAGTCCCAACCGGGACAGGGCTTCCTACGAGCAGTACTTC. The chain uses TRBV28 and TRBJ2-7; 9 bases match TRBD1. The germline V gene encodes CDR1 MDHEN and CDR2 SYDVKM. The J segment lost 1 base and the V segment lost 5 bases, leaving 9 bases of the junction unmatched. The CDR3 sequence is 16 residues long.

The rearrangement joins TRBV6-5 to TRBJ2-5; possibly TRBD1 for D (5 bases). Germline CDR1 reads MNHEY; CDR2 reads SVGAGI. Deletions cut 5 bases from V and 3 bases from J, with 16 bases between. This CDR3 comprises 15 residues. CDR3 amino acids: CASSHTTAREETQYF. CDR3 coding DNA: TGTGCCAGCAGTCACACAACTGCCAGGGAAGAGACCCAGTACTTC.

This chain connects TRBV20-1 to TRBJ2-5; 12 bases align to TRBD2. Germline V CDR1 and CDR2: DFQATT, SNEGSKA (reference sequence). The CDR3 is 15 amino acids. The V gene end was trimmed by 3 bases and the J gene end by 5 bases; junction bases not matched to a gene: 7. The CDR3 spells CSASQVTSGGETQYF. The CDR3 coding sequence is TGCAGTGCTAGTCAGGTGACTAGCGGGGGTGAGACCCAGTACTTC.

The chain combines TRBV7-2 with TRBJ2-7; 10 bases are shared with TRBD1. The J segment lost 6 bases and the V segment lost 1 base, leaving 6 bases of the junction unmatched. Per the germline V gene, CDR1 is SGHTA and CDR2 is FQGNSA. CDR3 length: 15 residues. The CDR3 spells CASSLDGDRGREQYF. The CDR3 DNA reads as TGTGCCAGCAGCTTAGATGGGGACAGGGGACGCGAGCAGTACTTC.

CDR3 loop: CSVDGQANDEQYF. The CDR3, as DNA: TGCAGCGTTGACGGACAGGCGAACGACGAGCAGTACTTC. The V gene is TRBV29-1, the J gene TRBJ2-7; TRBD1 matches at 7 bases. The CDR3 sequence is 13 residues long. The trim removed 3 bases at V and 5 bases at J, leaving 7 bases unmatched. Germline V gene lookup returns CDR1 SQVTM and CDR2 ANQGSEA.